What follows is one T cell receptor (beta chain) and its context. This CDR3 region has 13 residues. V was cut by 1 base and J by 8 bases, with 9 bases left in between. Participants were aged about 18 to 100 years from approximately 24 US areas. Cohort 3 recovery required two negative PCRs, clearance, or symptom resolution. These data originate in a study of blood T cell repertoires in COVID-19. Turning to the study itself: PBMCs, B-cell-depleted T cells, or T cells were the source of the cDNA or gDNA that made up the material.

Measured with immunoSEQ multiplex PCR; TCRdb has only the in-frame clones, and not every one. The sample holds approximately 300,000 clones, 90% seen once. The J gene is TRBJ2-1, the V gene TRBV12-3 or TRBV12-4; weak D call: TRBD2 (5 bases). The sequenced sample was PBMCs or T cells enriched from blood (not recorded which). The clonotype comes from a man between 60 and 75 years old who had recovered from COVID-19. This chain's CDR3 is CASSLVGGHEQFF. The CDR3 DNA is TGTGCCAGCAGTTTAGTTGGAGGTCATGAGCAGTTCTTC.